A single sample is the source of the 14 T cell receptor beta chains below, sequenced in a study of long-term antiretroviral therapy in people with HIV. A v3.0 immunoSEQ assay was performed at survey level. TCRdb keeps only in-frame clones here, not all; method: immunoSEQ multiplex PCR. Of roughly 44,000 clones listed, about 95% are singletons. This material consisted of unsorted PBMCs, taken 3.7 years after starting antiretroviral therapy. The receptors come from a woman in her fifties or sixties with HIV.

This CDR3 is CASSLDSLLFF. Here the CDR3 DNA reads TGTGCCAGCAGCTTAGATTCTCTCCTGTTCTTC. The chain employs TRBV7-3 and TRBJ2-1; D not certain. Between the trimmed V and J ends, which lost 2 bases and 15 bases, there was a span of 11 bases. The CDR3 length is 11 residues. Germline loops: CDR1 SGHTA, CDR2 FQGTGA.

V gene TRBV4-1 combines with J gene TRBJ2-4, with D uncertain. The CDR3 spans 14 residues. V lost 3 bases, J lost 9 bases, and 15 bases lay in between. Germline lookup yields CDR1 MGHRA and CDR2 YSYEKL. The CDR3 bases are TGCGCCAGCAGCCAGCCAGTGGGGATACCCATTCAGTACTTC. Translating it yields CASSQPVGIPIQYF.

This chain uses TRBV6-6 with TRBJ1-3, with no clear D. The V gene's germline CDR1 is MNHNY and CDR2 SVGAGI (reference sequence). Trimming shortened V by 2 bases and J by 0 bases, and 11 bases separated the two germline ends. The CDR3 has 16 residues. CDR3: CASSYPAGSSGNTIYF. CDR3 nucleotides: TGTGCCAGCAGTTACCCAGCCGGAAGCTCTGGAAACACCATATATTTT.

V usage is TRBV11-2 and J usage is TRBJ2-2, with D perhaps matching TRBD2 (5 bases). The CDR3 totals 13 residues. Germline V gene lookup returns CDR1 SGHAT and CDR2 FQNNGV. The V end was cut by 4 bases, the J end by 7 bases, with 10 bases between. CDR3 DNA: TGTGCCAGCAGCTCGAGGGTTGGCGGGGAGCTGTTTTTT. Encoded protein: CASSSRVGGELFF.

As DNA, the CDR3 is TGTGCGGTCTTTCAGGGGGCTGGTGGCTACACCTTC. It codes for CAVFQGAGGYTF. The genes are TRBV6-5 and TRBJ1-2; TRBD1 aligns across 8 bases. The CDR3 extends over 12 amino acids. Germline CDR1 reads MNHEY; CDR2 reads SVGAGI.

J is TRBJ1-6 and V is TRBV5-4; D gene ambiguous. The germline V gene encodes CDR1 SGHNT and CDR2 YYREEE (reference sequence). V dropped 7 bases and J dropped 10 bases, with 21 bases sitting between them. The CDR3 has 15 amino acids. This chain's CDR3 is CASQVTFEGNSPLHF. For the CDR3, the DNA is TGTGCCAGCCAAGTCACGTTTGAGGGAAACTCACCCCTCCACTTT.

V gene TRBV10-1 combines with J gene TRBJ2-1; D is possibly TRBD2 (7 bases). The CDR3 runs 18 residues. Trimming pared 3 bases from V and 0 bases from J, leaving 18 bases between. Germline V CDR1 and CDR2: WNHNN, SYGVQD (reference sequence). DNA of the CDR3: TGCGCCAGCAGTGAAGGCGGGGGCCTTCTGAGCTCCTACAATGAGCAGTTCTTC. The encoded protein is CASSEGGGLLSSYNEQFF.

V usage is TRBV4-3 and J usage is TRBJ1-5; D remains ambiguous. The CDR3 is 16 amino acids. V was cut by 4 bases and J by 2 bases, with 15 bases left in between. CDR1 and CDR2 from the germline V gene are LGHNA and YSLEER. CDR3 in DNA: TGCGCCAGCAGCCTCCATTACGAAACAGGCAATCAGCCCCAGCATTTT. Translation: CASSLHYETGNQPQHF.

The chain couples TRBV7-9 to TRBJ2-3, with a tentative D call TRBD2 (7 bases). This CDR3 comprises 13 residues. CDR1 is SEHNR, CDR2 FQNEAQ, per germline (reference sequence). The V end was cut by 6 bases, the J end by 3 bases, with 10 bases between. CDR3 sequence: CASRGGGTDTQYF. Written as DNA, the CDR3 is TGTGCCAGCAGAGGGGGGGGAACAGATACGCAGTATTTT.

CDR3 sequence: CAWSSREGYTF. The CDR3 nucleotides read TGTGCCTGGAGTTCTCGGGAGGGCTACACCTTC. The chain uses TRBV30 and TRBJ1-2; no reliable D call. The CDR3 contains 11 residues. Germline V gene sequence: CDR1 GTSNPN, CDR2 SVGIG (reference sequence). Trimming left V 2 bases short and J 8 bases short, with 9 bases between.

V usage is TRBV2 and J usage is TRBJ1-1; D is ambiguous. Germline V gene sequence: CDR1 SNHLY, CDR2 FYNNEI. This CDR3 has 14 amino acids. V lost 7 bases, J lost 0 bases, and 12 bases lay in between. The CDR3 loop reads CASTSSGMNTEAFF. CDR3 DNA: TGTGCCAGCACCAGCTCGGGAATGAACACTGAAGCTTTCTTT.

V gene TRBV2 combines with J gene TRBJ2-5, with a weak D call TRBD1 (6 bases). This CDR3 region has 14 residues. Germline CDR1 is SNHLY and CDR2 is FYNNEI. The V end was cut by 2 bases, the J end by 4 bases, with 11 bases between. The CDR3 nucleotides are TGTGCCAGCAGTGAATCGGGCAGGGGAGAGACCCAGTACTTC. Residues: CASSESGRGETQYF.

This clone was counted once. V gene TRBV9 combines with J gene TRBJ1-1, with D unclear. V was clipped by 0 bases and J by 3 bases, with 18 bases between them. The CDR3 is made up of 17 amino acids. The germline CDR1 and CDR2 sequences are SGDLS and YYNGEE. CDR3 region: CASSVVSEVGLDTEAFF. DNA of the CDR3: TGTGCCAGCAGCGTAGTGAGTGAGGTAGGATTGGACACTGAAGCTTTCTTT.

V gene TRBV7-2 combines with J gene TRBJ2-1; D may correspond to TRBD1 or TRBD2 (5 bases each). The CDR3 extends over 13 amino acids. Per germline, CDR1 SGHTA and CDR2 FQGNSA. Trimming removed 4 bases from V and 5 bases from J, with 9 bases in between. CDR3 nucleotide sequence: TGTGCCAGCAGCTCACTAGGGGACAATGAGCAGTTCTTC. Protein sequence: CASSSLGDNEQFF.